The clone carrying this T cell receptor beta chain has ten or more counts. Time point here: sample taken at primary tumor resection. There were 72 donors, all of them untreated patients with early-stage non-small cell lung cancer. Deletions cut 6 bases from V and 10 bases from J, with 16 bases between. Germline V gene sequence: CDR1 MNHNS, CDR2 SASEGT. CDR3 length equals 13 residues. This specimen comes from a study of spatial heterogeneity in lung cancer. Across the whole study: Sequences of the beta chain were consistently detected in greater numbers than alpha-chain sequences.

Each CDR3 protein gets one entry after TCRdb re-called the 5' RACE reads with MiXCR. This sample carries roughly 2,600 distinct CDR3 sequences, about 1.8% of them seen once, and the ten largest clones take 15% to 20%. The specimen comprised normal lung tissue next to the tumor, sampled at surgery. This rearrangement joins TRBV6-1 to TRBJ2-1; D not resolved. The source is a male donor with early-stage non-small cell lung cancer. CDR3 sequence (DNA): TGTGCCAGCAGCCGATCCGGGTTACCAGAGCAGTTCTTC. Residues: CASSRSGLPEQFF.